The rows below give T cell receptor beta chains drawn from one sample of a study of blood T cell repertoires in COVID-19. Generated by immunoSEQ multiplex PCR, the TCRdb table keeps only in-frame clones and is missing some. In the table there are over 200,000 clones, 70% to 85% of which are singletons. The specimen was PBMCs or T cells enriched from blood (not recorded which). The receptors stem from a man aged 55 to 70 who had recovered from COVID-19. Both conserved end residues are part of each CDR3. The D gene is left open where the match is weak. Rows may omit the clone size; those that give it use once, few, many or a size class.

j_call: TRBJ2-7; v_call: TRBV11-3; clone_size: NA; d_call: NA; cdr3_aa: CASSSSTDRAYEQYF
j_call: TRBJ2-7; v_call: TRBV5-1; clone_size: NA; d_call: TRBD1; cdr3_aa: CASSLASSGTGNKEQYF
j_call: TRBJ1-2; v_call: TRBV5-4; clone_size: NA; d_call: NA; cdr3_aa: CASSARGPVRDYGYTF
j_call: TRBJ2-6; v_call: TRBV23-1; clone_size: NA; d_call: NA; cdr3_aa: CASSPNREGSGANVLTF
j_call: TRBJ2-6; v_call: TRBV4-3; clone_size: NA; d_call: TRBD2; cdr3_aa: CASSQEGTNSGANVLTF
j_call: TRBJ1-4; v_call: TRBV18; clone_size: NA; d_call: TRBD1; cdr3_aa: CASSVSRDSEKLFF
j_call: TRBJ2-3; v_call: TRBV27; clone_size: NA; d_call: TRBD1; cdr3_aa: CASRKDRLRNTDTQYF
j_call: TRBJ1-6; v_call: TRBV3-1/TRBV3-2; clone_size: NA; d_call: NA; cdr3_aa: CASSQGTGMNSPLHF
j_call: TRBJ1-1; v_call: TRBV5-3; clone_size: once; d_call: TRBD1; cdr3_aa: CARSFRDRGQNTEAFF
j_call: TRBJ2-2; v_call: TRBV3-1/TRBV3-2; clone_size: NA; d_call: TRBD1; cdr3_aa: CASSRYGTVDTGELFF
j_call: TRBJ1-1; v_call: TRBV12-3/TRBV12-4; clone_size: NA; d_call: TRBD1; cdr3_aa: CASKGTGWKAFF
j_call: TRBJ1-5; v_call: TRBV12-5; clone_size: NA; d_call: NA; cdr3_aa: CASGFLGPGRFRQPQHF
j_call: TRBJ2-1; v_call: TRBV24-1; clone_size: NA; d_call: TRBD1; cdr3_aa: CATSGLRDRGTYNEQFF
j_call: TRBJ1-4; v_call: TRBV19; clone_size: NA; d_call: NA; cdr3_aa: CASSIRQALGEKLFF
j_call: TRBJ1-4; v_call: TRBV15; clone_size: NA; d_call: TRBD1; cdr3_aa: CATSRVFGQGATNEKLFF
j_call: TRBJ2-1; v_call: TRBV4-3; clone_size: NA; d_call: TRBD2; cdr3_aa: CASSGPSGGRYNEQFF
j_call: TRBJ2-7; v_call: TRBV6-4; clone_size: NA; d_call: NA; cdr3_aa: CASSKSGRAGEQYF
j_call: TRBJ1-1; v_call: TRBV20-1; clone_size: NA; d_call: NA; cdr3_aa: CSAKGRTEAFF
j_call: TRBJ1-2; v_call: TRBV3-1/TRBV3-2; clone_size: NA; d_call: NA; cdr3_aa: CASSHPDTSKYGYTF
j_call: TRBJ2-1; v_call: TRBV5-1; clone_size: NA; d_call: NA; cdr3_aa: CASSPDMGFYNEQFF
j_call: TRBJ2-5; v_call: TRBV6-5; clone_size: NA; d_call: NA; cdr3_aa: CASSYSMAEQETQYF
j_call: TRBJ1-1; v_call: TRBV9; clone_size: NA; d_call: NA; cdr3_aa: CASSGGQNTEAFF
j_call: TRBJ2-1; v_call: TRBV7-3; clone_size: NA; d_call: TRBD2; cdr3_aa: CASSFSPGLAGRSSYNEQFF
j_call: TRBJ2-1; v_call: TRBV19; clone_size: NA; d_call: NA; cdr3_aa: CASSTLQPTNEQFF
j_call: TRBJ1-6; v_call: TRBV30; clone_size: NA; d_call: NA; cdr3_aa: CAWNSAGLSSPLHF
j_call: TRBJ1-1; v_call: TRBV18; clone_size: once; d_call: NA; cdr3_aa: CASSQGDNTEAFF
j_call: TRBJ1-2; v_call: TRBV27; clone_size: NA; d_call: TRBD1; cdr3_aa: CASSMDRGLGYTF
j_call: TRBJ2-2; v_call: TRBV2; clone_size: NA; d_call: NA; cdr3_aa: CASGHPGAGELFF
j_call: TRBJ2-2; v_call: TRBV6-5; clone_size: NA; d_call: NA; cdr3_aa: CASSYRGTDTGELFF
j_call: TRBJ2-7; v_call: TRBV12-2; clone_size: NA; d_call: NA; cdr3_aa: CASRLIGLAGVRNEQYF
j_call: TRBJ1-1; v_call: TRBV18; clone_size: NA; d_call: NA; cdr3_aa: CASSPPTGTNTEAFF
j_call: TRBJ1-2; v_call: TRBV7-9; clone_size: NA; d_call: NA; cdr3_aa: CASSLPPGDGYTF
j_call: TRBJ1-6; v_call: TRBV9; clone_size: NA; d_call: NA; cdr3_aa: CASRADSNSPLHF
j_call: TRBJ1-2; v_call: TRBV3-1/TRBV3-2; clone_size: NA; d_call: TRBD1; cdr3_aa: CASSVQNQGGYGYTF
j_call: TRBJ2-1; v_call: TRBV9; clone_size: once; d_call: TRBD1; cdr3_aa: CASSPDRGFHDEQFF
j_call: TRBJ1-1; v_call: TRBV19; clone_size: NA; d_call: TRBD1; cdr3_aa: CASRDRVTSEAFF
j_call: TRBJ1-6; v_call: TRBV5-1; clone_size: NA; d_call: NA; cdr3_aa: CASSLALGQQNSPLHF
j_call: TRBJ2-3; v_call: TRBV4-3; clone_size: NA; d_call: NA; cdr3_aa: CASSQIQGPDTQYF
j_call: TRBJ1-2; v_call: TRBV2; clone_size: NA; d_call: NA; cdr3_aa: CASTGTVYGYTF
j_call: TRBJ2-2; v_call: TRBV5-1; clone_size: NA; d_call: TRBD1; cdr3_aa: CASSFETGDTGELFF
j_call: TRBJ1-2; v_call: TRBV6-5; clone_size: NA; d_call: TRBD1; cdr3_aa: CASRKGQGYGYTF
j_call: TRBJ2-5; v_call: TRBV28; clone_size: NA; d_call: TRBD2; cdr3_aa: CASSLTSGGQETQYF
j_call: TRBJ1-4; v_call: TRBV3-1/TRBV3-2; clone_size: NA; d_call: NA; cdr3_aa: CASSQSEGVKLFF
j_call: TRBJ2-7; v_call: TRBV7-9; clone_size: NA; d_call: NA; cdr3_aa: CASRPEGQTYEQYF
j_call: TRBJ2-6; v_call: TRBV7-7; clone_size: NA; d_call: TRBD1; cdr3_aa: CASSAGGSGANVLTF
j_call: TRBJ1-4; v_call: TRBV2; clone_size: NA; d_call: NA; cdr3_aa: CASTQRQTNEKLFF
j_call: TRBJ2-5; v_call: TRBV4-3; clone_size: NA; d_call: TRBD2; cdr3_aa: CASSQVPTSGAWETQYF
j_call: TRBJ1-2; v_call: TRBV19; clone_size: NA; d_call: TRBD1; cdr3_aa: CASTNPGQGRRGYTF
j_call: TRBJ1-1; v_call: TRBV6-2/TRBV6-3; clone_size: NA; d_call: NA; cdr3_aa: CASSFDSLTEAFF
j_call: TRBJ1-4; v_call: TRBV19; clone_size: NA; d_call: NA; cdr3_aa: CASSTQGYREKLFF
j_call: TRBJ2-5; v_call: TRBV18; clone_size: NA; d_call: TRBD1; cdr3_aa: CASSPFGQGAETQYF
j_call: TRBJ2-2; v_call: TRBV2; clone_size: NA; d_call: TRBD1; cdr3_aa: CASSPQGPGELFF
j_call: TRBJ1-1; v_call: TRBV10-1; clone_size: NA; d_call: TRBD1; cdr3_aa: CASRSGGNTEAFF
j_call: TRBJ1-2; v_call: TRBV28; clone_size: NA; d_call: NA; cdr3_aa: CASSPGVHYGYTF
j_call: TRBJ2-3; v_call: TRBV15; clone_size: NA; d_call: NA; cdr3_aa: CATSAGHSTDTQYF
j_call: TRBJ1-2; v_call: TRBV24-1; clone_size: NA; d_call: NA; cdr3_aa: CATSDLGRVSGYTF
j_call: TRBJ2-5; v_call: TRBV5-4; clone_size: NA; d_call: TRBD2; cdr3_aa: CASSPAGGYPETQYF